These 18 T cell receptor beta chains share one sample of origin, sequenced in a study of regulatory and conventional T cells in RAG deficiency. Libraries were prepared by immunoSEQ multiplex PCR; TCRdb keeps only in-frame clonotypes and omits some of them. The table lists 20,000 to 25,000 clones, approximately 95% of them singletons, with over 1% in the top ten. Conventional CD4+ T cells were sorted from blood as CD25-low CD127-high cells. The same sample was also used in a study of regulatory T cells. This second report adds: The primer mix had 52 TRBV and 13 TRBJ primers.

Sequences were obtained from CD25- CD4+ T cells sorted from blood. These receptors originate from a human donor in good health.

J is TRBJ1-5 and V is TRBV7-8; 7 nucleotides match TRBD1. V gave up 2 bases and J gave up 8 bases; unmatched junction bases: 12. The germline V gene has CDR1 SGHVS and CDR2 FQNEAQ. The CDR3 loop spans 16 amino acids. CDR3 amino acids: CASSLPRDSADKPQHF. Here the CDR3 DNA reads TGTGCCAGCAGCTTACCCCGGGACAGTGCTGATAAGCCCCAGCATTTT.

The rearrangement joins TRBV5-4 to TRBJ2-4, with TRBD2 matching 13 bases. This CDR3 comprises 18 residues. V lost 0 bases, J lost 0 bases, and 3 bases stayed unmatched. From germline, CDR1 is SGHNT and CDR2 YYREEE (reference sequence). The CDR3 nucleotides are TGTGCCAGCAGCTTGGGGACTAGCGGGAGATTAGCCAAAAACATTCAGTACTTC. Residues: CASSLGTSGRLAKNIQYF.

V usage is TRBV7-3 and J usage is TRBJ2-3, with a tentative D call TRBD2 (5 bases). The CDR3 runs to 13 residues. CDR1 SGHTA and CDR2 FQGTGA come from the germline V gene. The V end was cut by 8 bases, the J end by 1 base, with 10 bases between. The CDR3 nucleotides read TGTGCCAGCGCGACTACCCGCACAGATACGCAGTATTTT. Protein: CASATTRTDTQYF.

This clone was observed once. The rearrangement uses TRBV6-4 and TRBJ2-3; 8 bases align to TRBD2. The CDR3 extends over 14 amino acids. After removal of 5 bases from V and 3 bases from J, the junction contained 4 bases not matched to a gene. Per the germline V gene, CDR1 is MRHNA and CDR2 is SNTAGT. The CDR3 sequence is CASSTGGRTDTQYF. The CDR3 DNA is TGTGCCAGCAGTACGGGGGGGCGGACAGATACGCAGTATTTT.

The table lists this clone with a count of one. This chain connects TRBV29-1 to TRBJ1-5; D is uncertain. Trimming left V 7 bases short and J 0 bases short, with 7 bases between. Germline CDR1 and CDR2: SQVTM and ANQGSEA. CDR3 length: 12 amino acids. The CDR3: CSAVSSNQPQHF. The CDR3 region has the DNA TGCAGCGCCGTTTCTAGCAATCAGCCCCAGCATTTT.

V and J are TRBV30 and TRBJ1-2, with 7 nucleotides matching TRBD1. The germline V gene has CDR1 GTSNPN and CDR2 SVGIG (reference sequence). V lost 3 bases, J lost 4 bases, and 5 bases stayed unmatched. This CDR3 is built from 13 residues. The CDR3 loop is CAWSAGQSYGYTF. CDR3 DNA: TGTGCCTGGAGCGCGGGACAGAGCTATGGCTACACCTTC.

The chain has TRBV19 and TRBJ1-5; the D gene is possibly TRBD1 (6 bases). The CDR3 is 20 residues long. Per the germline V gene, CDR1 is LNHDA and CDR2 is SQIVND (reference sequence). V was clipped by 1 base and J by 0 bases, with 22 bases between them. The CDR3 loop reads CASSIVVRQGHDYSNQPQHF. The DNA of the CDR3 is TGTGCCAGTAGTATAGTAGTTAGGCAGGGGCACGATTATAGCAATCAGCCCCAGCATTTT.

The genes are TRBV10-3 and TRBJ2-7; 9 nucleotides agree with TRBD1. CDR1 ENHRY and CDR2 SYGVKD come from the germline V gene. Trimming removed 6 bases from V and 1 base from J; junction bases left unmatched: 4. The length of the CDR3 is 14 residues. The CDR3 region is CAIRGQGPSYEQYF. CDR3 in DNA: TGTGCCATCAGGGGACAGGGACCATCCTACGAGCAGTACTTC.

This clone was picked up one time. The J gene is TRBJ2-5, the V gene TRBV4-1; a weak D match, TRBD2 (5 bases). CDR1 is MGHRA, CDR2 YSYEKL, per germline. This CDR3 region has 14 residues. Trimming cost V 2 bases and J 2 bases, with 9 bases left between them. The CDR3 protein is CASSQQLVQETQYF. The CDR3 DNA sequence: TGCGCCAGCAGCCAACAACTAGTACAAGAGACCCAGTACTTC.

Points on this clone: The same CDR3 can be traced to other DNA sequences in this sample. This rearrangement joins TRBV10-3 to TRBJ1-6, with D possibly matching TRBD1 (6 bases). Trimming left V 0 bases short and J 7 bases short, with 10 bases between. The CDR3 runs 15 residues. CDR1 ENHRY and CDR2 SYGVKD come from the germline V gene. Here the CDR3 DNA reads TGTGCCATCAGTGAGTCGCTACAGGGAAATTCACCCCTCCACTTT. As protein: CAISESLQGNSPLHF.

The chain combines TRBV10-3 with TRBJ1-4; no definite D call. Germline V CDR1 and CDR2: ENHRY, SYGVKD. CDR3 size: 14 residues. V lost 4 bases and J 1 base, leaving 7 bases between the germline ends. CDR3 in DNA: TGTGCCATCAGTGTCGGGTTAACTAATGAAAAACTGTTTTTT. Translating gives CAISVGLTNEKLFF.

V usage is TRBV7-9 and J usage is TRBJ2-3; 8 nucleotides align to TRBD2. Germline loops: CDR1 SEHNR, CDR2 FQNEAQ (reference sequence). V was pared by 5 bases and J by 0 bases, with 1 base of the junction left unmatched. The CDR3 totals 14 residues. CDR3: CASSRGGSTDTQYF. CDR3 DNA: TGTGCCAGCAGCCGGGGGGGTAGCACAGATACGCAGTATTTT.

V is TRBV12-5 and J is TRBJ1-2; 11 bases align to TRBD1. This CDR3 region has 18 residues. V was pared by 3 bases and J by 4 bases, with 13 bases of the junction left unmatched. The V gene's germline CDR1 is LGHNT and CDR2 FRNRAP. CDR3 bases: TGTGCTAGTGGTTTCGCCGGGACAGGGGGACTCTCATTCTATGGCTACACCTTC. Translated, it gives CASGFAGTGGLSFYGYTF.

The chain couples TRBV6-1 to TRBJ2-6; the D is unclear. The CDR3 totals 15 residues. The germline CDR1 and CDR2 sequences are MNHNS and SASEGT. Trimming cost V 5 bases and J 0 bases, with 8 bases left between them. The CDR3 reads CASSTFASGANVLTF. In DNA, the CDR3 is TGTGCCAGCAGTACATTCGCCTCTGGGGCCAACGTCCTGACTTTC.

CDR3 nucleotide sequence: TGCGCCAGCAGCCAAGATTGGGGGCGCTCTGGAAACACCATATATTTT. It specifies CASSQDWGRSGNTIYF. V is TRBV4-3 and J is TRBJ1-3, with D maybe TRBD1 (6 bases). CDR1 and CDR2 from the germline V gene are LGHNA and YSLEER. The CDR3 is 16 residues long. Trimming stripped 0 bases from V and 0 bases from J, with 9 bases between.

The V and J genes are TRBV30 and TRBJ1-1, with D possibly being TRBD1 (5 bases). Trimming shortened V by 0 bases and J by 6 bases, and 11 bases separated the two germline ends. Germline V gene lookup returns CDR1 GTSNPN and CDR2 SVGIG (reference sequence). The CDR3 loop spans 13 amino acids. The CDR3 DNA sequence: TGTGCCTGGAGTGTCGCAGGGTTCCCTGAAGCTTTCTTT. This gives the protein CAWSVAGFPEAFF.

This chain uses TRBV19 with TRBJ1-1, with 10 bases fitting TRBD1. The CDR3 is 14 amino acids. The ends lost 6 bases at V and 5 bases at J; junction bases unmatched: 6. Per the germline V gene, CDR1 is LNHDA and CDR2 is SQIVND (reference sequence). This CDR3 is CASRPTGGRTEAFF. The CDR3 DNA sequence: TGTGCCAGTAGGCCGACAGGGGGCAGGACTGAAGCTTTCTTT.

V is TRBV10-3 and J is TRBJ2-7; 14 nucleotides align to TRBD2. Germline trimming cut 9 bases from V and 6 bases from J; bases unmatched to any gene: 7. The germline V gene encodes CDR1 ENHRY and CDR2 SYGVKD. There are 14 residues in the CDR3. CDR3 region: CAMGTSGGPFEQYF. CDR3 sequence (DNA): TGTGCCATGGGGACTAGCGGGGGCCCCTTCGAGCAGTACTTC.